Sequencing of this T cell receptor (beta chain) was carried out in a study of blood T cells in healthy people across ages. Whole-study results and caveats: Because sorting was not performed, PBMCs prevented conclusive naive versus antigen-experienced comparison.

V was shortened by 0 bases and J by 3 bases, with 14 bases between the two germline ends. Germline V gene data show CDR1 as LGHNA and CDR2 as YSLEER. The CDR3 is 16 residues long. The donors, all healthy, were Caucasians living in Russia, aged about 6 to 100. At least 5.5 micrograms of total RNA were extracted per sample. The use of a sample-barcoded 5' primer and a J-beta primer mix characterized a second PCR of about 7 to 12 cycles. Using its own MiXCR run on the 5' RACE reads, TCRdb lists one record per CDR3 protein. The sample records 700,000 to 800,000 distinct CDR3 sequences, more than 40% being singletons. Regarding this clonotype: Its antigen is undetermined.

The TCR sequence derives from a woman in her fifties or sixties in good health. Sequencing was done on a sample of blood. The genes are TRBV4-3 and TRBJ1-2, with D possibly TRBD1 on 5 matching bases. The CDR3 region is CASSQEGVQGYYGYTF. Here the CDR3 DNA reads TGCGCCAGCAGCCAAGAAGGGGTGCAGGGATACTATGGCTACACCTTC.